The clone carrying this T cell receptor beta chain was observed a few times. The antigen is not known. Its ends do not fully match the called genes, so a read error is possible. This entry comes from a study of molecular identifiers for immune sequencing clone quantification. The wider study: The replicate experiment used RNA from 20,000 or 100,000 naive CD8 cells. This RNA was split into five aliquots, and four of them were sequenced. Whole-study results and caveats: Clones above 20 RNA copies contained over 97% of effector molecules and under 1% of naive molecules.

TCRdb passed the PCR reads through MiXCR, listing each CDR3 protein once. The sample comprises about 86,000 distinct CDR3 sequences, roughly 25% of which are singletons, and less than 0.85% rests with the top ten. This CDR3 contains 17 residues. Sorting recovered naive CD8 T cells on a CD8+CD4-CCR7+CD45RA+ profile. The receptor's source is a human donor in good health. Some libraries in this study had Jurkat cell RNA spiked in. The rearrangement links TRBV12-3 or TRBV12-4 to TRBJ2-5, with TRBD2 matching 9 bases. Input material: naive CD8+ T cells from blood, with Jurkat cell RNA spiked in. Subset of the sample: FACS-sorted CD8+CD4-CCR7+CD45RA+ naive T cells. CDR3 sequence: CASSFLGGGASQEPQYF. The CDR3 DNA reads TGTGCCAGCAGTTTTCTAGGCGGGGGGGCATCACAAGAGCCCCAGTACTTC.